A selection of T cell receptor beta chains follows, all from one sample in a study of CD8 T cells in ankylosing spondylitis. TCRdb recomputed calls from the 5' RACE reads with MiXCR, one row per CDR3 protein. The table has about 130,000 distinct CDR3 sequences, 7% to 10% seen once. Sequencing input: blood, either unsorted or a sorted T cell fraction (not recorded which). Every receptor here comes from a male donor with ankylosing spondylitis or in good health (not recorded which). The CDR3 runs from the conserved cysteine through the conserved F or W. Fields, in order: J gene, D gene, CDR3 length, clone size, V gene, CDR3 DNA, CDR3 protein. A D gene is named only where the DNA matches it firmly. The size field is filled for only some rows; it gives once, few, many or a size class.

>TRBJ2-1|.|12|many|TRBV20-1
TGCAGTGCTAGACCGGACGACTATTTAATGTTCTTC
CSARPDDYLMFF
>TRBJ2-5|.|14|many|TRBV7-6
TGTGCCAGCAGCTTAGACGTCGTTCGAGAGACCCAGTACTTC
CASSLDVVRETQYF
>TRBJ1-3|.|15|many|TRBV20-1
TGCAGTGCTGGACGGGGTCCCGGGTCTGGAAACACCATATATTTT
CSAGRGPGSGNTIYF
>TRBJ2-1|TRBD1|17|many|TRBV7-8
TGTGCCAGCAGCTTATTTGCACCAGGACAGGGGAGAAGTGAGCAGTTCTTC
CASSLFAPGQGRSEQFF
>TRBJ1-2|.|14|many|TRBV19
TGTGCCAGTAGGACCGACTCTCTAACTATGGGCTACACCTTC
CASRTDSLTMGYTF
>TRBJ2-3|.|17|many|TRBV20-1
TGCAGTGCTAGAGAAAAGTGGGAGGCCCCGGTGATAGATACGCAGTATTTT
CSAREKWEAPVIDTQYF
>TRBJ2-7|TRBD2|17|many|TRBV7-9
TGTGCCAGCAGCTTATCGGGAGCGGGGACGTATTCCTACGAGCAGTACTTC
CASSLSGAGTYSYEQYF
>TRBJ2-1|.|16|many|TRBV5-1
TGCGCCAGCAGCTTGGAGGGGCGTCCCCTCTACAATGAGCAGTTCTTC
CASSLEGRPLYNEQFF
>TRBJ2-3|.|13|many|TRBV27
TGTGCCAGCAGTTTCGGAGGCGCAGATACGCAGTATTTT
CASSFGGADTQYF
>TRBJ1-5|.|15|many|TRBV19
TGTGCCAGTAGTATAAGTGCAGAGGGCAATCAGCCCCAGCATTTT
CASSISAEGNQPQHF
>TRBJ1-5|.|14|many|TRBV20-1
TGCAGTGCTAGGGGCCATGGGGGCAATCAGCCCCAGCATTTT
CSARGHGGNQPQHF
>TRBJ2-3|TRBD2|15|many|TRBV7-2
TGTGCCAGCAGCTTGCAAGCGGGAATCACAGATACGCAGTATTTT
CASSLQAGITDTQYF
>TRBJ2-1|TRBD2|17|few|TRBV7-9
TGTGCCAGCAGCTTAAATTCGGGTCCTGCTAGCGGGACGGGGCAGTTCTTC
CASSLNSGPASGTGQFF
>TRBJ2-1|TRBD2|17|many|TRBV7-9
TGTGCCAGCAGCCAAGGACTAGCGGTAGTCTCCTACAATGAGCAGTTCTTC
CASSQGLAVVSYNEQFF
>TRBJ2-3|.|15|many|TRBV7-3
TGTGCCAGCAGCTCCATAGCGGCTAGCACAGATACGCAGTATTTT
CASSSIAASTDTQYF
>TRBJ2-7|TRBD1|14|.|TRBV7-2
TGTGCCAGCGCAACCGGGACAGTCATCGACGAGCAGTACTTC
CASATGTVIDEQYF
>TRBJ1-5|.|14|many|TRBV27
TGTGCCAGCAGTTTAGGTGGTCGGGAACAGCCCCAGCATTTT
CASSLGGREQPQHF
>TRBJ1-5|.|12|.|TRBV18
TGTGCCAGCTCAACCACGGGTCAGCCCCAGCATTTT
CASSTTGQPQHF
>TRBJ1-5|.|15|many|TRBV24-1
TGTGCCACCAGCCCCGGGCCAGATGGCAATCAGCCCCAGCATTTT
CATSPGPDGNQPQHF
>TRBJ1-1|.|12|many|TRBV29-1
TGCAGCGTAGGGACATCTAGAATGGAAGCTTTCTTT
CSVGTSRMEAFF
>TRBJ2-7|.|13|many|TRBV7-3
TGTGCCAGCAGCTTATCCACCGTGGGGGAGCAGTACTTC
CASSLSTVGEQYF
>TRBJ2-2|.|17|few|TRBV12-3/TRBV12-4
TGTGCCAGCAACCCCTCGGATTGGCGGGGCGGCACCGGGGAGCTGTTTTTT
CASNPSDWRGGTGELFF
>TRBJ2-3|.|12|many|TRBV4-1
TGCGCCAGCAGCCCCCCAGGGGATACGCAGTATTTT
CASSPPGDTQYF
>TRBJ2-3|.|14|many|TRBV11-2
TGTGCCAGCAGCCTAGGCAGGGTCACAGATACGCAGTATTTT
CASSLGRVTDTQYF
>TRBJ1-3|.|15|few|TRBV12-3/TRBV12-4
TGTGCCAGCAGTTTGTCCGGGGGTATTGGAAACACCATATATTTT
CASSLSGGIGNTIYF
>TRBJ2-7|.|14|many|TRBV7-9
TGTGCCAGCAGCTTAGGGGGACTCTCCTACGAGCAGTACTTC
CASSLGGLSYEQYF
>TRBJ2-2|TRBD2|14|many|TRBV20-1
TGCAGTGCTCGACTAGCGGGGAACACCGGGGAGCTGTTTTTT
CSARLAGNTGELFF
>TRBJ2-7|.|13|.|TRBV20-1
TGCAGTGCTATAGGGGGACAAAAATACGAGCAGTACTTC
CSAIGGQKYEQYF
>TRBJ2-5|.|16|many|TRBV7-9
TGTGCCAGCAGCCCGCGGACTTCAGGTTGGCAAGAGACCCAGTACTTC
CASSPRTSGWQETQYF
>TRBJ2-7|.|15|.|TRBV14
TGTGCCAGCAGCAGAAGGGTCTATGAGACGGACGAGCAGTACTTC
CASSRRVYETDEQYF
>TRBJ2-3|TRBD2|14|many|TRBV25-1
TGTGCCAGCAATAGCGGGAGAGTCACAGATACGCAGTATTTT
CASNSGRVTDTQYF
>TRBJ2-4|TRBD2|13|many|TRBV5-1
TGCGCCAGCAGCTCCGGGACTAGAGACATTCAGTACTTC
CASSSGTRDIQYF
>TRBJ2-1|.|16|.|TRBV4-3
TGCGCCAGCAGCCAAGATATTGCAGCGGGTCACAATGAGCAGTTCTTC
CASSQDIAAGHNEQFF
>TRBJ2-1|TRBD2|16|.|TRBV7-3
TGTGCCAGCAGCCGGACTAGCGGAAACTCCTACAATGAGCAGTTCTTC
CASSRTSGNSYNEQFF
>TRBJ2-1|.|14|few|TRBV3-1
TGTGCCAGCAGCCAAGATACGGTCATCTATGAGCAGTTCTTC
CASSQDTVIYEQFF
>TRBJ2-1|.|14|.|TRBV7-2
TGTGCCAGCAGCTTGGTTGTGGCGGGACGAAAGCAGTTCTTC
CASSLVVAGRKQFF
>TRBJ2-7|TRBD1|14|many|TRBV6-1
TGTGCCAGCAGTACCGGGACAGGGGGCTACGAGCAGTACTTC
CASSTGTGGYEQYF
>TRBJ2-3|.|13|many|TRBV20-1
TGCAGTGCCCACAGGGTCAATGGGGATACGCAGTATTTT
CSAHRVNGDTQYF
>TRBJ2-2|.|13|many|TRBV6-1
TGTGCCAGCCAGGCCTCGGTTCCTGGGGAGCTGTTTTTT
CASQASVPGELFF
>TRBJ2-7|.|12|.|TRBV6-2/TRBV6-3
TGTGCCAGCAGTTCGTTCGCCTACGAGCAGTACTTC
CASSSFAYEQYF
>TRBJ2-1|.|15|many|TRBV7-2
TGTGCCAGCAGCTCGACCGGGACTCCGGGCAATGAGCAGTTCTTC
CASSSTGTPGNEQFF
>TRBJ1-5|.|11|few|TRBV10-3
TGTGCCAATAGTACGGGGCAGCCCCAGCATTTT
CANSTGQPQHF
>TRBJ2-3|TRBD2|14|many|TRBV12-3/TRBV12-4
TGTGCCAGCAGTTTCGTAGCGGGACGAGATACGCAGTATTTT
CASSFVAGRDTQYF
>TRBJ2-6|.|14|many|TRBV27
TGTGCCAGCAGTCCCTTTTCTGGGGCCAACGTCCTGACTTTC
CASSPFSGANVLTF
>TRBJ2-5|.|12|.|TRBV29-1
TGCAGCGTTGGCCCTAGGATAGAGACCCAGTACTTC
CSVGPRIETQYF
>TRBJ2-5|.|14|many|TRBV5-1
TGCGCCAGCAGCTGGGGGCGCAACCTAGAGACCCAGTACTTC
CASSWGRNLETQYF
>TRBJ2-5|.|13|many|TRBV29-1
TGCAGCGTTGTAGGGCAAGATCAAGAGACCCAGTACTTC
CSVVGQDQETQYF